This is a list of T cell receptor beta chains from one sample in a study of shared clonotypes between healthy human individuals. The method was immunoSEQ multiplex PCR; TCRdb's version includes in-frame clones alone and lacks a portion of them. The sample holds 98,000 or so clones; roughly 70% are singletons and the top ten take roughly a quarter. Sequenced material: memory CD8+ T cells sorted from blood. The source of these receptors is a woman aged 25 to 39 in good health. CDR3s include the opening cysteine and the closing phenylalanine or tryptophan. The order of the fields is V gene, D gene, clone size, J gene, CDR3 DNA, CDR3 protein. The D gene is left open where the match is weak. Clone size appears in some rows only: once, few, many, or a class for an expanded clone.

V: TRBV2; D: -; size: -; J: TRBJ2-7; DNA: TGTGCCAGCAGATCAGCGGAACACTCCTACGAGCAGTACTTC; CDR3: CASRSAEHSYEQYF
V: TRBV9; D: -; size: few; J: TRBJ2-7; DNA: TGTGCCAGCAGCGTAGGGGCGGGATCCTACGAGCAGTACTTC; CDR3: CASSVGAGSYEQYF
V: TRBV5-6; D: -; size: -; J: TRBJ1-1; DNA: TGTGCCAGCAGCTTGGAACAGGCGGGGACTGAAGCTTTCTTT; CDR3: CASSLEQAGTEAFF
V: TRBV29-1; D: -; size: few; J: TRBJ2-7; DNA: TGCAGCGTTGAAGTAGGGGACAACTACGAGCAGTACTTC; CDR3: CSVEVGDNYEQYF
V: TRBV18; D: -; size: -; J: TRBJ2-6; DNA: TGTGCCAGCTCACCTACAGGTCCTGGGGCCAACGTCCTGACTTTC; CDR3: CASSPTGPGANVLTF
V: TRBV27; D: -; size: few; J: TRBJ2-2; DNA: TGTGCCAGCAGTACGGGGGACAGTCATAGCACCGGGGAGCTGTTTTTT; CDR3: CASSTGDSHSTGELFF
V: TRBV7-2; D: TRBD2; size: -; J: TRBJ2-1; DNA: TGTGCCAGCAGCCCGACTAGCGGGGTTAATGAGCAGTTCTTC; CDR3: CASSPTSGVNEQFF
V: TRBV6-1; D: -; size: -; J: TRBJ2-2; DNA: TGTGCCAGCAGTGAACCCGTCAGCGGACCGAACACCGGGGAGCTGTTTTTT; CDR3: CASSEPVSGPNTGELFF
V: TRBV5-4; D: -; size: -; J: TRBJ2-3; DNA: TGTGCCAGCAGGTTGACAGGAGATACGCAGTATTTT; CDR3: CASRLTGDTQYF
V: TRBV19; D: -; size: few; J: TRBJ2-3; DNA: TGTGCCAGTAAACAGGGTTCTTCCCCAGATACGCAGTATTTT; CDR3: CASKQGSSPDTQYF
V: TRBV6-5; D: TRBD2; size: -; J: TRBJ2-7; DNA: TGTGCCAGCAGGGAACTAGCGGGAGGCGAGGACGAGCAGTACTTC; CDR3: CASRELAGGEDEQYF
V: TRBV30; D: -; size: -; J: TRBJ2-1; DNA: TGTGCCAGCGCTCGCAGTCCCCTCGATGAGCAGTTCTTC; CDR3: CASARSPLDEQFF
V: TRBV4-1; D: -; size: -; J: TRBJ2-2; DNA: TGCGCCAGCAGCCAAGAATGGCGGCTGAACACCGGGGAGCTGTTTTTT; CDR3: CASSQEWRLNTGELFF
V: TRBV28; D: TRBD2; size: once; J: TRBJ2-1; DNA: TGTGCCAGCAGTTTACCAAAGGTAAAGGGACTAGCTTCCCATGAGCAGTTCTTC; CDR3: CASSLPKVKGLASHEQFF
V: TRBV6-4; D: -; size: -; J: TRBJ1-5; DNA: TGTGCCAGCAGTGAGGGGGCAAACCAGCCCCAGCATTTT; CDR3: CASSEGANQPQHF
V: TRBV6-4; D: -; size: -; J: TRBJ1-2; DNA: TGTGCCACCGAACGTAGGGGGGTAGGTGGCTACACCTTC; CDR3: CATERRGVGGYTF
V: TRBV14; D: TRBD1; size: -; J: TRBJ1-3; DNA: TGTGCCAGCAGCCAAGAGCCCCCAGGGGGGAGGTCTGGAAACACCATATATTTT; CDR3: CASSQEPPGGRSGNTIYF
V: TRBV12-5; D: -; size: once; J: TRBJ1-1; DNA: TGTGCTAGTGGTTTGGTTTTCGGCAGTACAGTGTACACTGAAGCTTTCTTT; CDR3: CASGLVFGSTVYTEAFF
V: TRBV4-1; D: TRBD2; size: -; J: TRBJ2-2; DNA: TGCGCCAGCAGCCAAGACCGGCAGCGGGAGGGCCTAGTCGGGGAGCTGTTTTTT; CDR3: CASSQDRQREGLVGELFF
V: TRBV5-4; D: TRBD2; size: -; J: TRBJ2-1; DNA: TGTGCCAGCAGCTTAGCACTAGCGGAGGACAATGAGCAGTTCTTC; CDR3: CASSLALAEDNEQFF
V: TRBV5-1; D: TRBD2; size: -; J: TRBJ2-7; DNA: TGCGCCAGCAGCTTGGTTGGGACTAGCGGGAGGGCCTCCTACGAGCAGTACTTC; CDR3: CASSLVGTSGRASYEQYF
V: TRBV7-2; D: -; size: -; J: TRBJ2-7; DNA: TGTGCCAGCAGCCCGGGACAAAACGAGCAGTACTTC; CDR3: CASSPGQNEQYF
V: TRBV19; D: TRBD2; size: few; J: TRBJ2-7; DNA: TGTGCCAGTAGTGGCCTAGCGGGAGTCGGCGAGCAGTACTTC; CDR3: CASSGLAGVGEQYF
V: TRBV2; D: TRBD1; size: few; J: TRBJ2-7; DNA: TGTGCCAGCAGTGAACGACGAGACAGGGGTCTCTCCGAGCAGTACTTC; CDR3: CASSERRDRGLSEQYF
V: TRBV28; D: -; size: -; J: TRBJ1-5; DNA: TGTGCCAGCAGTTTATGGGACAGCAATCAGCCCCAGCATTTT; CDR3: CASSLWDSNQPQHF
V: TRBV5-4; D: TRBD1; size: once; J: TRBJ2-7; DNA: TGTGCCAGCAGCTCCGGACAGGGACGGCCCTACGAGCAGTACTTC; CDR3: CASSSGQGRPYEQYF
V: TRBV12-5; D: -; size: -; J: TRBJ1-1; DNA: TGTGCTAGTGGTTTGGAAGGTGGCACTGAAGCTTTCTTT; CDR3: CASGLEGGTEAFF
V: TRBV25-1; D: -; size: -; J: TRBJ2-2; DNA: TGTGCCAGCAGTGAATCGGTGGAAGGGACCGGGGAGCTGTTTTTT; CDR3: CASSESVEGTGELFF
V: TRBV5-1; D: -; size: -; J: TRBJ2-5; DNA: TGCGCCAGCAGCTTGGAACAGGGCTGGGAGACCCAGTACTTC; CDR3: CASSLEQGWETQYF
V: TRBV10-1; D: TRBD1; size: -; J: TRBJ2-7; DNA: TGCGCCAGCAGACAGGGGGCCGAGGGAGGCTACGAGCAGTACTTC; CDR3: CASRQGAEGGYEQYF
V: TRBV6-6; D: TRBD1; size: -; J: TRBJ1-2; DNA: TGTGCCACCGGGGACAGAGCCTCCTATGGCTACACCTTC; CDR3: CATGDRASYGYTF
V: TRBV6-1; D: TRBD1; size: -; J: TRBJ1-2; DNA: TGTGCCAGCAGTGACCCGGGACAGGACGGCTATGGCTACACCTTC; CDR3: CASSDPGQDGYGYTF
V: TRBV5-6; D: -; size: -; J: TRBJ1-3; DNA: TGTGCCAGCAGCTTGTCTTTCGAATCGGGCGGAAACACCATATATTTT; CDR3: CASSLSFESGGNTIYF
V: TRBV2; D: -; size: -; J: TRBJ2-5; DNA: TGTGCCAGCAGTGATCCCGGTGGGCGGTCCGATTCCTGGGAGCAGTACTTC; CDR3: CASSDPGGRSDSWEQYF
V: TRBV7-9; D: -; size: -; J: TRBJ1-4; DNA: TGTGCCAGCAGCCAGACCGGGACGGGGAATGAAAAACTGTTTTTT; CDR3: CASSQTGTGNEKLFF
V: TRBV19; D: -; size: many; J: TRBJ1-1; DNA: TGTGCCAGTAGTATTTGGGCCGGGGACACTGAAGCTTTCTTT; CDR3: CASSIWAGDTEAFF
V: TRBV10-3; D: -; size: medium-sized; J: TRBJ2-1; DNA: TGTGCCATCAGTGAGTCGGGCGGTTATGAGCAGTTCTTC; CDR3: CAISESGGYEQFF
V: TRBV4-1; D: TRBD2; size: -; J: TRBJ2-3; DNA: TGCGCCAGCAGCCAAGATCTACTAGCGTTGTATACGCAGTATTTT; CDR3: CASSQDLLALYTQYF
V: TRBV27; D: -; size: -; J: TRBJ2-7; DNA: TGTGCCAGTAACCAGGCGAACTCCTACGAGCAGTACTTC; CDR3: CASNQANSYEQYF
V: TRBV5-1; D: -; size: -; J: TRBJ1-2; DNA: TGCGCCAGCCCTTTCCGAGAAGGGGAACTTTATGGCTACACCTTC; CDR3: CASPFREGELYGYTF
V: TRBV20-1; D: -; size: -; J: TRBJ2-1; DNA: TGCAGCCGAAGCTCTTACAATGAGCAGTTCTTC; CDR3: CSRSSYNEQFF
V: TRBV4-2; D: -; size: -; J: TRBJ2-1; DNA: TGTGCCAGCAGCCAAGATCCGGGGGTTGAGCAGTTCTTC; CDR3: CASSQDPGVEQFF
V: TRBV11-2; D: -; size: -; J: TRBJ1-1; DNA: TGTGCCAGCAGCCCGAGACCAGGGGCGGTCACTGAAGCTTTCTTT; CDR3: CASSPRPGAVTEAFF
V: TRBV7-6; D: -; size: -; J: TRBJ2-7; DNA: TGTGCCAGCAGCTTAGGGCACGGGTACGAGCAGTACTTC; CDR3: CASSLGHGYEQYF
V: TRBV11-2; D: -; size: -; J: TRBJ1-5; DNA: TGTGCCAGCAGCTTATTGTCGGGACTGGGCCAGCCCCAGCATTTT; CDR3: CASSLLSGLGQPQHF
V: TRBV27; D: TRBD2; size: few; J: TRBJ2-7; DNA: TGTGCCAGCATGGCCCCGGGACTAGCGGGAGGCTTCTCCTACGAGCAGTACTTC; CDR3: CASMAPGLAGGFSYEQYF
V: TRBV29-1; D: -; size: -; J: TRBJ1-2; DNA: TGCAGCGTTGAACATCAGACAAACTATGGCTACACCTTC; CDR3: CSVEHQTNYGYTF
V: TRBV14; D: TRBD1; size: few; J: TRBJ2-7; DNA: TGTGCCAGCAGCGACTCGACAGGGCCGAAAAAGCAGTACTTC; CDR3: CASSDSTGPKKQYF
V: TRBV25-1; D: -; size: -; J: TRBJ2-2; DNA: TGTGCCAGCTATGACTCAAACCTTAACACCGGGGAGCTGTTTTTT; CDR3: CASYDSNLNTGELFF
V: TRBV7-9; D: -; size: few; J: TRBJ2-7; DNA: TGTGCCAGCAGCTCTCGGGACTTCACCTACGAGCAGTACTTC; CDR3: CASSSRDFTYEQYF
V: TRBV6-1; D: TRBD1; size: -; J: TRBJ2-7; DNA: TGTGCCAGCAGGGGGGACAGGGGTAGCGAGCAGTACTTC; CDR3: CASRGDRGSEQYF
V: TRBV11-2; D: -; size: -; J: TRBJ1-1; DNA: TGTGCCAGCAGCTTAGTGAGGGGCGTAGGGCGCACTGAAGCTTTCTTT; CDR3: CASSLVRGVGRTEAFF
V: TRBV7-9; D: -; size: few; J: TRBJ2-2; DNA: TGTGCCAGCAGCGGTAGGAGTTACACCGGGGAGCTGTTTTTT; CDR3: CASSGRSYTGELFF
V: TRBV5-5; D: TRBD1; size: few; J: TRBJ1-1; DNA: TGTGCCAGCAGGCACGACAGGGGGCGCACTGAAGCTTTCTTT; CDR3: CASRHDRGRTEAFF
V: TRBV14; D: -; size: -; J: TRBJ1-2; DNA: TGTGCCAGCAGCCAAATAGGAGACTATGGCTACACCTTC; CDR3: CASSQIGDYGYTF
V: TRBV6-4; D: TRBD1; size: many; J: TRBJ1-5; DNA: TGTGCCAGCAACCACCGGGACAGAAATCAGCCCCAGCATTTT; CDR3: CASNHRDRNQPQHF
V: TRBV10-2; D: -; size: few; J: TRBJ1-2; DNA: TGCGCCAGCAGTGAGTCGGATCCTCTTCATGGCTACACCTTC; CDR3: CASSESDPLHGYTF
V: TRBV19; D: TRBD2; size: many; J: TRBJ2-1; DNA: TGTGCCAGTGGTCTAGCGGACTACAATGAGCAGTTCTTC; CDR3: CASGLADYNEQFF
V: TRBV27; D: TRBD2; size: once; J: TRBJ2-1; DNA: TGTGCCAGCAGTCCCACTTTGGGCGGGAGGGCCTGGCATGAGCAGTTCTTC; CDR3: CASSPTLGGRAWHEQFF